The T cell receptor (beta chain) described here comes from a study of T-cell memory formation after mild COVID-19. In the study overall: Clusters were largely donor specific.

This CDR3 has 12 amino acids. With 7 bases clipped from V and 14 bases from J, the junction kept 9 bases outside the gene matches. Per the germline V gene, CDR1 is MNHEY and CDR2 is SVGAGI. This clonotype was seen at least ten times. Its antigen is still unknown. TCR alpha and TCR beta cDNA libraries carrying sample barcodes and UMIs came from 5'RACE with constant-segment primers. Each CDR3 protein is one row after TCRdb ran MiXCR on the 5' RACE reads. This sample carries 110,000 or so distinct CDR3 sequences, approximately 22% of them seen once, and the ten largest clones take about 42%. Overall study results and limits: The study found balanced CD4/CD8 in clones contracting day 15 to 85 and a CD4+ lean in later expanders. Still unconfirmed is whether the second-wave clones peaking on day 37 recognized SARS-CoV-2.

The chain uses TRBV6-5 and TRBJ2-1; 9 bases match TRBD1. This receptor was taken from a man in his late teens or twenties who had mild COVID-19 (a few samples of this study predate the infection). Cell type and time point are not known. Sequencing was performed on PBMCs or a T cell subset sorted from them (not recorded which). The CDR3 sequence: CASNKDRGYEFF. The CDR3, as DNA: TGTGCCAGCAACAAAGACAGGGGGTACGAGTTCTTC.